This paragraph covers one T cell receptor (beta chain) sequence. TCRdb's table, derived via immunoSEQ multiplex PCR, lists solely in-frame clones and lacks some. The sample has 7,500 to 10,000 clones, approximately 85% seen once. The CDR3 has 15 amino acids. V lost 5 bases to trimming and J lost 5 bases; unmatched junction nucleotides: 10. The germline gives CDR1 SEHNR, CDR2 FQNEAQ (reference sequence). The data were taken from a study of neoadjuvant nivolumab and ipilimumab in lung cancer. This clonotype was obtained from an adult with non-small cell lung cancer. The material sequenced was peripheral blood, taken before neoadjuvant nivolumab, alone or with ipilimumab. The chain carries TRBV7-9 and TRBJ2-3; 7 positions agree with TRBD2. The chain's CDR3 is CASSPSGVAGDTQYF. CDR3 DNA sequence: TGTGCCAGCAGCCCTAGCGGCGTGGCGGGAGATACGCAGTATTTT.